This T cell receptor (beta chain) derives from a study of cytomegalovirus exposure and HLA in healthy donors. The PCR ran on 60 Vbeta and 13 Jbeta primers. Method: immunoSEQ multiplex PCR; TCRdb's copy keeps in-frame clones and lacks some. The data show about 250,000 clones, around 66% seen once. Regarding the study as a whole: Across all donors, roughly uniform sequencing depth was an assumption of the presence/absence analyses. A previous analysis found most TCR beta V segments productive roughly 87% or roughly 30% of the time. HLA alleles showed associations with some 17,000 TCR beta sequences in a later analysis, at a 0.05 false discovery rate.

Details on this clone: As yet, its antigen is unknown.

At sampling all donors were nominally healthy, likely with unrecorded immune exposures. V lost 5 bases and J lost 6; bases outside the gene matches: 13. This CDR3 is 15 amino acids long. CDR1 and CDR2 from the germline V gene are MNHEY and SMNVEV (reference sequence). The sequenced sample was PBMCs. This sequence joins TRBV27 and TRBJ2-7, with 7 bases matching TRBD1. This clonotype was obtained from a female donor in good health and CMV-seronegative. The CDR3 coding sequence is TGTGCCAGCAGTCCCTATCCTACAGGGGATACCGAGCAGTACTTC. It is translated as CASSPYPTGDTEQYF.